The 23 T cell receptor beta chains reported below all come from one sample, sequenced in a study of PD-1 blockade in classical Hodgkin lymphoma. Assay used: immunoSEQ multiplex PCR; TCRdb lists only in-frame clones, some missing. The data hold more than 55,000 clones, with 88% observed a single time. Relapse was seen in all patients after autologous stem cell transplantation, and brentuximab vedotin exposure was variable. This specimen was peripheral blood mononuclear cells (PBMCs), taken before the second cycle of nivolumab. The receptors derive from a human donor with classical Hodgkin lymphoma.

The chain uses TRBV6-5 and TRBJ1-5, with TRBD1 matching 7 bases. The CDR3 has 15 amino acids. After removal of 8 bases from V and 4 bases from J, the junction contained 11 bases not matched to a gene. The V gene's germline CDR1 is MNHEY and CDR2 SVGAGI. The CDR3 DNA reads as TGTGCCAGCGGGCCGACAGGGTTGGAGAATCAGCCCCAGCATTTT. Translated: CASGPTGLENQPQHF.

The chain employs TRBV27 and TRBJ1-2; 8 bases match TRBD1. The CDR3 contains 17 residues. Germline CDR1 and CDR2: MNHEY and SMNVEV (reference sequence). V was pared by 2 bases and J by 0 bases, with 8 bases of the junction left unmatched. CDR3 in amino acids: CASSLRTGGSANYGYTF. The CDR3 DNA follows: TGTGCCAGCAGTTTACGTACAGGGGGTAGTGCTAACTATGGCTACACCTTC.

The V call is TRBV6-4, the J call TRBJ1-2; 7 positions match TRBD1. CDR1 is MRHNA and CDR2 is SNTAGT in the germline V gene. The CDR3 is 13 amino acids. V gave up 9 bases and J gave up 1 base; unmatched junction bases: 5. The CDR3 loop reads CASRQGRNYGYTF. The CDR3 DNA sequence: TGTGCCAGTAGACAGGGACGTAACTATGGCTACACCTTC.

The chain recombines TRBV7-9 with TRBJ1-3, with TRBD1 identical over 7 bases. The ends lost 2 bases at V and 4 bases at J; junction bases unmatched: 5. This CDR3 has 15 residues. CDR1 and CDR2 (germline): SEHNR, FQNEAQ (reference sequence). In nucleotides, the CDR3 is TGTGCCAGCAGCTTACTCCAGGGGGGAGGAAACACCATATATTTT. It yields the protein CASSLLQGGGNTIYF.

V and J are TRBV11-2 and TRBJ1-1; possibly TRBD1 for D (6 bases). Trimming left V 1 base short and J 1 base short, with 10 bases between. The CDR3 length is 15 residues. The germline CDR1 and CDR2 sequences are SGHAT and FQNNGV. DNA for the CDR3: TGTGCCAGCAGCTTAGTCCCGACAGGGAACACTGAAGCTTTCTTT. This codes for CASSLVPTGNTEAFF.

The V gene is TRBV6-6, the J gene TRBJ2-3, with D unresolved. The V gene lost 4 bases and the J gene lost 4 bases, with 6 bases spanning the gap. CDR1 and CDR2 from the germline V gene are MNHNY and SVGAGI (reference sequence). The CDR3 length is 12 residues. The CDR3 sequence: CASSSRADTQYF. As DNA, the CDR3 is TGTGCCAGCAGTTCAAGGGCAGATACGCAGTATTTT.

The chain combines TRBV6-5 with TRBJ2-1; D is uncertain. Germline CDR1 and CDR2: MNHEY and SVGAGI. The CDR3 is made up of 14 amino acids. V lost 0 bases, J lost 2 bases, and 5 bases lay in between. The CDR3 reads CASSYSQTYNEQFF. CDR3 sequence (DNA): TGTGCCAGCAGTTACTCACAGACCTACAATGAGCAGTTCTTC.

The chain employs TRBV5-1 and TRBJ2-3; 7 bases map to TRBD1. The CDR3 totals 14 residues. Germline CDR1 is SGHRS and CDR2 is YFSETQ. Trimming cost V 0 bases and J 6 bases; bases outside gene matches: 4. CDR3 loop: CASSLDRGGDTQYF. CDR3 nucleotide sequence: TGCGCCAGCAGCTTGGACAGGGGTGGGGATACGCAGTATTTT.

DNA for the CDR3: TGTGCCAGCAGCTTAGTGCTCGCGGATACGCAGTATTTT. This encodes CASSLVLADTQYF. The chain has TRBV7-6 and TRBJ2-3; no reliable D call. Germline V gene data show CDR1 as SGHVS and CDR2 as FNYEAQ. This CDR3 has 13 amino acids. V lost 1 base to trimming and J lost 6 bases, with 8 bases between them.

The chain couples TRBV7-3 to TRBJ1-1; TRBD1 is a possible D gene (5 bases). Germline loops: CDR1 SGHTA, CDR2 FQGTGA. The ends were cut back, 5 bases at V and 1 base at J, with 17 bases in the middle. This CDR3 is 16 amino acids long. CDR3 nucleotide sequence: TGTGCCAGCAGCAAAAACCGGGACGGAGGGAACACTGAAGCTTTCTTT. It encodes CASSKNRDGGNTEAFF.

This clone has more than one count but fewer than ten. This chain connects TRBV5-1 to TRBJ1-1, with D perhaps TRBD1 (5 bases). The CDR3 is 15 amino acids. In germline, CDR1 is SGHRS, CDR2 YFSETQ. The ends were cut back, 4 bases at V and 1 base at J, with 14 bases in the middle. The CDR3 nucleotides read TGCGCCAGCAGCCTGGAAGGGGCGAGGAACACTGAAGCTTTCTTT. Translating it yields CASSLEGARNTEAFF.

This rearrangement joins TRBV27 to TRBJ2-7, with D tentatively TRBD1 or TRBD2 (5 bases each). V was clipped by 4 bases and J by 13 bases, with 20 bases between them. Germline values: CDR1 MNHEY, CDR2 SMNVEV (reference sequence). The CDR3 runs 13 residues. In nucleotides, the CDR3 is TGTGCCAGCAGTTCTGAAAGGGGAGTCGGTAGTTACTTC. Translation gives CASSSERGVGSYF.

The genes are TRBV5-1 and TRBJ2-3, with 10 bases lining up with TRBD2. Per germline, CDR1 SGHRS and CDR2 YFSETQ. The CDR3 is 14 amino acids. Trimming at V came to 6 bases and at J to 5 bases, leaving 6 bases not matched to a gene. The DNA for the CDR3 is TGCGCCAGCAAGGTAGCGGGGGGCCTAGATACGCAGTATTTT. It translates to CASKVAGGLDTQYF.

V gene TRBV19 combines with J gene TRBJ1-4; D is ambiguous. This CDR3 has 13 amino acids. In germline, CDR1 is LNHDA, CDR2 SQIVND (reference sequence). Trimming removed 2 bases at V and 6 bases at J, with 7 bases between. The CDR3 region is CASSIRRYEKLFF. For the CDR3, the DNA is TGTGCCAGTAGTATAAGAAGATATGAAAAACTGTTTTTT.

The chain couples TRBV21-1 to TRBJ1-4. TRBV21-1 has pseudogene status. The CDR3 is made up of 16 amino acids. CDR3 in DNA: TGTGCCAGCAGCAAAGTCGGCACTGCAACTAATGAAAAACTGTTTTTT. It codes for CASSKVGTATNEKLFF.

The chain recombines TRBV5-6 with TRBJ1-6, with no clear D. The CDR3 sequence is 13 residues long. The germline CDR1 and CDR2 sequences are SGHDT and YYEEEE. The ends were cut back, 0 bases at V and 14 bases at J, with 12 bases in the middle. The CDR3 nucleotides read TGTGCCAGCAGCTTGGGGGCTACGCTCACCCTCCACTTT. Its protein product is CASSLGATLTLHF.

This clone was seen a handful of times. The chain recombines TRBV6-6 with TRBJ1-1; D is unresolved. This CDR3 has 15 amino acids. V shed 5 bases and J shed 1 base, with 14 bases lying between them. CDR1 is MNHNY and CDR2 is SVGAGI in the germline V gene (reference sequence). CDR3 nucleotide sequence: TGTGCCAGCAGTGCCCGCCCACGAGGGAACACTGAAGCTTTCTTT. Its translation is CASSARPRGNTEAFF.

V and J are TRBV6-5 and TRBJ1-2, with a tentative D call TRBD1 (5 bases). V was shortened by 2 bases and J by 7 bases, with 20 bases between the two germline ends. Germline-derived CDR1 and CDR2 are MNHEY and SVGAGI. The CDR3 sequence is 16 residues long. This CDR3 is CASSYPVGQGLSGYTF. The CDR3 nucleotides read TGTGCCAGCAGTTACCCCGTGGGGCAGGGACTCTCTGGCTACACCTTC.

The gene calls are TRBV5-6 and TRBJ2-5, with D uncertain. The germline V gene has CDR1 SGHDT and CDR2 YYEEEE. CDR3 length: 11 amino acids. Deletions cut 4 bases from V and 4 bases from J, with 5 bases between. CDR3 sequence reads: CASSVGETQYF. The CDR3 DNA is TGTGCCAGCAGCGTAGGAGAGACCCAGTACTTC.

The gene calls are TRBV7-8 and TRBJ2-1, with TRBD2 identical over 9 bases. J was trimmed by 8 bases and V by 3 bases; bases with no gene match: 8. This CDR3 has 15 amino acids. Germline lookup yields CDR1 SGHVS and CDR2 FQNEAQ. CDR3 amino acids: CASSFGAGGTDEQFF. CDR3 bases: TGTGCCAGCAGCTTCGGAGCGGGGGGCACGGATGAGCAGTTCTTC. The full variable domain, rest sourced from reference TRBV7-8 and TRBJ2-1, is GAGVSQSPRYKVAKRGQDVALRCDPISGHVSLFWYQQALGQGPEFLTYFQNEAQLDKSGLPSDRFFAERPEGSVSTLKIQRTQQEDSAVYLCASSFGAGGTDEQFFGPGTRLTVL.

The rearrangement uses TRBV7-9 and TRBJ1-1; D is unclear. The V end was cut by 3 bases, the J end by 1 base, with 9 bases between. CDR3 size: 14 residues. Germline assignment: CDR1 SEHNR and CDR2 FQNEAQ (reference sequence). The CDR3 sequence is CASSFSIPNTEAFF. The CDR3 nucleotides read TGTGCCAGCAGCTTTTCTATACCGAACACTGAAGCTTTCTTT.

This clone was seen more than once but under ten times. The chain carries TRBV6-5 and TRBJ2-7, with D possibly being TRBD2 (7 bases). The CDR3 has 16 amino acids. Germline V gene sequence: CDR1 MNHEY, CDR2 SVGAGI. Trimming stripped 4 bases from V and 0 bases from J, with 16 bases between. The DNA of the CDR3 is TGTGCCAGCAGTTCCCTCGGTGCGGGGGCCTCCTACGAGCAGTACTTC. This translates into CASSSLGAGASYEQYF.

The J gene is TRBJ1-1, the V gene TRBV27; TRBD1 aligns across 9 bases. Trimming removed 1 base from V and 6 bases from J; junction bases left unmatched: 6. CDR1 MNHEY and CDR2 SMNVEV come from the germline V gene (reference sequence). The CDR3 is 15 residues long. This chain's CDR3 is CASSLLTGGRAEAFF. CDR3 DNA sequence: TGTGCCAGCAGTTTATTGACAGGGGGTCGGGCTGAAGCTTTCTTT.